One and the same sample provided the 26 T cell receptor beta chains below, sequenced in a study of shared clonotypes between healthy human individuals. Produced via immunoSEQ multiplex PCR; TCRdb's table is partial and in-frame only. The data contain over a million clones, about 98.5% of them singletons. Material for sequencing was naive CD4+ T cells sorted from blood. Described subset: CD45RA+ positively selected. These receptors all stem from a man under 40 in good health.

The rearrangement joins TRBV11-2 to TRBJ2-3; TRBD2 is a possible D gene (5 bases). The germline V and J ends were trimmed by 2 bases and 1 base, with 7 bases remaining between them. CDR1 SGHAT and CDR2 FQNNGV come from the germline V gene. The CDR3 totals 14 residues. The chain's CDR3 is CASSLRGGTDTQYF. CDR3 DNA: TGTGCCAGCAGCTTACGGGGAGGCACAGATACGCAGTATTTT. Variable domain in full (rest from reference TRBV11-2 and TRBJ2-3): EAGVAQSPRYKIIEKRQSVAFWCNPISGHATLYWYQQILGQGPKLLIQFQNNGVVDDSQLPKDRFSAERLKGVDSTLKIQPAKLEDSAVYLCASSLRGGTDTQYFGPGTRLTVL.

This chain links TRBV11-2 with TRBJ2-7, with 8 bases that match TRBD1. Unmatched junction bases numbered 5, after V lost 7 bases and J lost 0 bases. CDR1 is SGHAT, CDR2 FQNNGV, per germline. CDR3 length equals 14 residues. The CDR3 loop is CASTSDRVSYEQYF. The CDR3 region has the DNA TGTGCCAGCACCTCGGACAGGGTCTCCTACGAGCAGTACTTC.

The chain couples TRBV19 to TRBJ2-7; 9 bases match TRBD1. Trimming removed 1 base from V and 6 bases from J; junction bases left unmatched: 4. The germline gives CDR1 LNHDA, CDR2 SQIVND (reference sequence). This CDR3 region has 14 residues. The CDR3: CASSIGTGVGEQYF. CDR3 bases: TGTGCCAGTAGTATAGGGACAGGGGTTGGCGAGCAGTACTTC.

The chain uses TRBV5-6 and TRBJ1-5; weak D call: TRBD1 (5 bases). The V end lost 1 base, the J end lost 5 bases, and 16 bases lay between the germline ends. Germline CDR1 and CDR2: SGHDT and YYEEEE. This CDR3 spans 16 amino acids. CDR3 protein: CASSLKLTGAHQPQHF. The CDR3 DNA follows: TGTGCCAGCAGCTTGAAACTAACAGGAGCTCATCAGCCCCAGCATTTT.

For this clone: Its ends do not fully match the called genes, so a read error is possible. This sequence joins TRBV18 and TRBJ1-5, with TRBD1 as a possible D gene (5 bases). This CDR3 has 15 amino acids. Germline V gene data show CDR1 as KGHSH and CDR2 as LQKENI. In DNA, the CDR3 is TGTGCCAGCTCACCAGTCGGGGCTAGCGATCAGCCCCAGCATTTT. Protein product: CASSPVGASDQPQHF.

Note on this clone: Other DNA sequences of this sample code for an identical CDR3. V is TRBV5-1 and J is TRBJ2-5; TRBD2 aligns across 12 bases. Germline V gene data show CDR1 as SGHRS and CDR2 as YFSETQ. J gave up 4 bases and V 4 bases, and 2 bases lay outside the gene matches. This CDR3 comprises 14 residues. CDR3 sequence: CASSQGLAGETQYF. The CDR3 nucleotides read TGCGCCAGCAGCCAGGGACTAGCGGGAGAGACCCAGTACTTC.

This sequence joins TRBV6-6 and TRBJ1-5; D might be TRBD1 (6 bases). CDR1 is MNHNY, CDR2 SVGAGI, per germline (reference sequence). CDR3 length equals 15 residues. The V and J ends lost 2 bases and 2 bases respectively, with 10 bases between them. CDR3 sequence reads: CASSYLGAGNQPQHF. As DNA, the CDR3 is TGTGCCAGCAGTTACCTGGGGGCGGGCAATCAGCCCCAGCATTTT.

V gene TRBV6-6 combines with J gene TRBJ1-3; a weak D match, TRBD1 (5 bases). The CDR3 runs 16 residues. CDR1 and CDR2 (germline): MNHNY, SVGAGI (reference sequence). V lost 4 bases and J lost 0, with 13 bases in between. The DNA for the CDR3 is TGTGCCAGCAGTTTGCTCGGGGGGGGCTCTGGAAACACCATATATTTT. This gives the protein CASSLLGGGSGNTIYF.

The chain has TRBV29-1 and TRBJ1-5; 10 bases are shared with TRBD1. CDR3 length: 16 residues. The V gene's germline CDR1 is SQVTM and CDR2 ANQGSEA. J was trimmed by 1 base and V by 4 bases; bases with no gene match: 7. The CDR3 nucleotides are TGCAGCGTTGTGGAGACAGGGGGCGCGAGCAATCAGCCCCAGCATTTT. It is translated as CSVVETGGASNQPQHF.

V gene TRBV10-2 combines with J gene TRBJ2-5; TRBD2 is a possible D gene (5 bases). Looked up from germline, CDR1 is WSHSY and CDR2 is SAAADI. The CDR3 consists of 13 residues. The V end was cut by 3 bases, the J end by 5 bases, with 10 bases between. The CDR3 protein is CASSDGMRETQYF. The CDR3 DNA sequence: TGCGCCAGCAGTGACGGGATGCGGGAGACCCAGTACTTC.

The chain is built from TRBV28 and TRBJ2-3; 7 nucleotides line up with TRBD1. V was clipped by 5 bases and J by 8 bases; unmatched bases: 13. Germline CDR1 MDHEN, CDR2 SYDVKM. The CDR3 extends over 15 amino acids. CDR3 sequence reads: CASSPPDRSHPTQYF. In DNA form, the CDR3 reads TGTGCCAGCAGTCCACCGGACAGGTCGCACCCTACGCAGTATTTT.

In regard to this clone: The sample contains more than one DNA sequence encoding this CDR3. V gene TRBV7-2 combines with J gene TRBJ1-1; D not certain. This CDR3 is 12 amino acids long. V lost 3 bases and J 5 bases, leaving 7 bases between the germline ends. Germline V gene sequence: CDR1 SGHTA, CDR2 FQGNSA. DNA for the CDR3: TGTGCCAGCAGCTTTTTAGGTACTGAAGCTTTCTTT. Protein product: CASSFLGTEAFF. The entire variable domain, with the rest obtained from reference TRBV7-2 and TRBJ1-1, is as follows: GAGVSQSPSNKVTEKGKDVELRCDPISGHTALYWYRQSLGQGLEFLIYFQGNSAPDKSGLPSDRFSAERTGGSVSTLTIQRTQQEDSAVYLCASSFLGTEAFFGQGTRLTVV.

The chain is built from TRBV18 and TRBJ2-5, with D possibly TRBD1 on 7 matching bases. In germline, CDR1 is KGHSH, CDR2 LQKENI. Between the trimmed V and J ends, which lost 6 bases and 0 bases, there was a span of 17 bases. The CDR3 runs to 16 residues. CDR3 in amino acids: CASSKRRGPDQETQYF. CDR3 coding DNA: TGTGCCAGCTCCAAGCGGAGGGGGCCCGACCAAGAGACCCAGTACTTC.

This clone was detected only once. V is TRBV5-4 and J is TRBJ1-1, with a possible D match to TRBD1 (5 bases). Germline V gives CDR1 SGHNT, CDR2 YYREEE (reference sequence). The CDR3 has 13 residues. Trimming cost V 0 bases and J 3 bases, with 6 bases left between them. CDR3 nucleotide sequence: TGTGCCAGCAGCTTGGAGGGGCACACTGAAGCTTTCTTT. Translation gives CASSLEGHTEAFF.

Here the CDR3 reads CASSSPPGWTGELFF. CDR3 nucleotides: TGTGCCAGCAGCTCCCCGCCGGGGTGGACCGGGGAGCTGTTTTTT. This chain uses TRBV7-2 with TRBJ2-2; weak D call: TRBD2 (5 bases). This CDR3 spans 15 amino acids. The germline V gene encodes CDR1 SGHTA and CDR2 FQGNSA. V was cut by 4 bases and J by 5 bases, with 14 bases left in between. The full variable domain, in which reference TRBV7-2 and TRBJ2-2 provide the parts outside the CDR3, is GAGVSQSPSNKVTEKGKDVELRCDPISGHTALYWYRQSLGQGLEFLIYFQGNSAPDKSGLPSDRFSAERTGGSVSTLTIQRTQQEDSAVYLCASSSPPGWTGELFFGEGSRLTVL.

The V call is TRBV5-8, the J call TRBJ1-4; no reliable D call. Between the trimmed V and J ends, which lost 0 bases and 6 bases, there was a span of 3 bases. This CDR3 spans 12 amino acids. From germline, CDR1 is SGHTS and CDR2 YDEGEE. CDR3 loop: CASSLGDEKLFF. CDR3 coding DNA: TGTGCCAGCAGCTTGGGCGATGAAAAACTGTTTTTT.

The CDR3 region is CASSDRTAGYEQFF. CDR3 nucleotide sequence: TGCGCCAGCAGCGATAGGACAGCGGGATATGAGCAGTTCTTC. The gene calls are TRBV5-1 and TRBJ2-1; D is perhaps TRBD2 (7 bases). CDR3 length: 14 amino acids. With 4 bases removed from V and 8 bases from J, the gap between germline ends came to 16 bases. Looked up from germline, CDR1 is SGHRS and CDR2 is YFSETQ. Filled out from reference TRBV5-1 and TRBJ2-1, the complete variable domain reads KAGVTQTPRYLIKTRGQQVTLSCSPISGHRSVSWYQQTPGQGLQFLFEYFSETQRNKGNFPGRFSGRQFSNSRSEMNVSTLELGDSALYLCASSDRTAGYEQFFGPGTRLTVL.

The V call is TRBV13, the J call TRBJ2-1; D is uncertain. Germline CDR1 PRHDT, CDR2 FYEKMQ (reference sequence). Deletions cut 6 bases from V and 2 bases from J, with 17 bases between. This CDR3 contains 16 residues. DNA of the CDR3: TGTGCCAGCAGGAGCCTCATGAGACTCACCTACAATGAGCAGTTCTTC. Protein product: CASRSLMRLTYNEQFF.

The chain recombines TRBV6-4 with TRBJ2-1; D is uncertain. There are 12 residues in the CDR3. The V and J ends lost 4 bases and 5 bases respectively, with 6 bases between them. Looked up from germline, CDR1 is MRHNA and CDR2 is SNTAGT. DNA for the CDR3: TGTGCCAGCAGTGGTGGACACAATGAGCAGTTCTTC. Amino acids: CASSGGHNEQFF.

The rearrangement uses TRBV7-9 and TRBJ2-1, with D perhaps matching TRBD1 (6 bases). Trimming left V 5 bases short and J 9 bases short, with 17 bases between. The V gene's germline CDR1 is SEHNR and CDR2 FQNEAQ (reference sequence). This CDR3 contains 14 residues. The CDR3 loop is CASSLGQTDAEQFF. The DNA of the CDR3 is TGTGCCAGCAGCCTCGGACAGACGGACGCTGAGCAGTTCTTC.

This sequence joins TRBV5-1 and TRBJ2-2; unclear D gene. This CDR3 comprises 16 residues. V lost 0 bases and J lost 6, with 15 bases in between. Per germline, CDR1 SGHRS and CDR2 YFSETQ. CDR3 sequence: CASSLDPLDSSGELFF. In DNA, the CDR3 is TGCGCCAGCAGCTTGGACCCCCTTGATTCATCCGGGGAGCTGTTTTTT.

Here the CDR3 DNA reads TGTGCCAGCCGCGCGGTAGCGGAGAGGTATGAGCAGTTCTTC. Protein sequence: CASRAVAERYEQFF. V and J are TRBV6-5 and TRBJ2-1; TRBD2 might be the D (6 bases). The CDR3 has 14 amino acids. Trimming shortened V by 8 bases and J by 8 bases, and 19 bases separated the two germline ends. Germline CDR1 MNHEY, CDR2 SVGAGI.

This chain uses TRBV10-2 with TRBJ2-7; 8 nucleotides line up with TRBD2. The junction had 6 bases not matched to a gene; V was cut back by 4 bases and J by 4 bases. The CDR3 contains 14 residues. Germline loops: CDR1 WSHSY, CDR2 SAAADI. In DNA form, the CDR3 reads TGCGCCAGCAGTGCATCGGGAGGGGTATACGAGCAGTACTTC. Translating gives CASSASGGVYEQYF.

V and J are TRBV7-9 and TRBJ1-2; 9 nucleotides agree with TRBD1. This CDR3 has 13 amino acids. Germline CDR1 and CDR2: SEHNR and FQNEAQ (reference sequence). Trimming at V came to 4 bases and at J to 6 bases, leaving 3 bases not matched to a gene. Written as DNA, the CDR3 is TGTGCCAGCAGCTACGGGACAGGGAATGGCTACACCTTC. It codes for CASSYGTGNGYTF. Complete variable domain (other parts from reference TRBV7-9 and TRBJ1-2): DTGVSQNPRHKITKRGQNVTFRCDPISEHNRLYWYRQTLGQGPEFLTYFQNEAQLEKSRLLSDRFSAERPKGSFSTLEIQRTEQGDSAMYLCASSYGTGNGYTFGSGTRLTVV.

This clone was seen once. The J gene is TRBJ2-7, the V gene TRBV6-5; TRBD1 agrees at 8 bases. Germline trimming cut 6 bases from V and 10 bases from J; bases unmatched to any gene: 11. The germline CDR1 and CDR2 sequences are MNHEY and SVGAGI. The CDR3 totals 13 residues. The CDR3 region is CASSRTGTLDQYF. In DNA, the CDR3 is TGTGCCAGCAGCAGGACAGGGACCCTTGATCAGTACTTC.

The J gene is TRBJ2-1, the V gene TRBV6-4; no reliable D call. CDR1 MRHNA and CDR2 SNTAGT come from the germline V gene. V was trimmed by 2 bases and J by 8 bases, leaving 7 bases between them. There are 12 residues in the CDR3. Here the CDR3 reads CASSDLGYEQFF. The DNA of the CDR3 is TGTGCCAGCAGTGACCTAGGGTATGAGCAGTTCTTC.